This T cell receptor (beta chain) was sequenced in a study of cytomegalovirus exposure and HLA in healthy donors. The donors, nominally healthy at sampling, likely had unrecorded immune exposures. As to this clone: The target antigen is unknown.

Findings of the study overall: Earlier results showed most TCR beta V segments being productive about 90% or about 30% of the time.

Primers included in the PCR were 60 Vbeta and 13 Jbeta primers. TCRdb keeps only in-frame clones here, not all; method: immunoSEQ multiplex PCR. This sample has about 120,000 clones, with roughly 79% found just once. The TCR originated in a woman under 40 in good health and CMV-seronegative. Sequenced: PBMCs.

The CDR3 sequence: CASSFAQGAYEQFF. DNA of the CDR3: TGTGCCAGCAGCTTCGCGCAGGGGGCGTATGAGCAGTTCTTC. The rearrangement links TRBV7-2 to TRBJ2-1; 8 nucleotides match TRBD1. This CDR3 is built from 14 residues. V lost 3 bases and J lost 8; bases outside the gene matches: 6. Per the germline V gene, CDR1 is SGHTA and CDR2 is FQGNSA. Filled out from reference TRBV7-2 and TRBJ2-1, the complete variable domain reads GAGVSQSPSNKVTEKGKDVELRCDPISGHTALYWYRQSLGQGLEFLIYFQGNSAPDKSGLPSDRFSAERTGGSVSTLTIQRTQQEDSAVYLCASSFAQGAYEQFFGPGTRLTVL.